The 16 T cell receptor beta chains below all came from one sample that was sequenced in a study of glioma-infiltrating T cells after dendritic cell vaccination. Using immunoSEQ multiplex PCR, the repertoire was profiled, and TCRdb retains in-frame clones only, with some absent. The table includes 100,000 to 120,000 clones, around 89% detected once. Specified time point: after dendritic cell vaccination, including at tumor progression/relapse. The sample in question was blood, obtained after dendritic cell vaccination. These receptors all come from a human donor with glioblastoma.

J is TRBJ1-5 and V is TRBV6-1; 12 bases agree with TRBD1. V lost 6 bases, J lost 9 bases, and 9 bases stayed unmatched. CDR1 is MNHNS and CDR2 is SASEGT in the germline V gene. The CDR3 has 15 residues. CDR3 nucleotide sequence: TGTGCCAGCAGATGGGACAGGGGGCGCGGTATGCCCCAGCATTTT. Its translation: CASRWDRGRGMPQHF.

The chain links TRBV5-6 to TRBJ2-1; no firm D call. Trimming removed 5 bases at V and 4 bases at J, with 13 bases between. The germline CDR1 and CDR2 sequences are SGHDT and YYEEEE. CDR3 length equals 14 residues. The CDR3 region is CASSRGSRYNEQFF. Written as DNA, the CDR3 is TGTGCCAGCAGTCGCGGTTCCCGGTACAATGAGCAGTTCTTC.

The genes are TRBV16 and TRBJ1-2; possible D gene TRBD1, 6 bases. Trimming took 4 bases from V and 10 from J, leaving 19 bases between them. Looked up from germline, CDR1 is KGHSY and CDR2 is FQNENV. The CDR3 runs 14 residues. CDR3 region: CASSPLSGTTFYTF. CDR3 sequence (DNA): TGTGCCAGCAGCCCCCTCTCCGGGACAACTTTCTACACCTTC.

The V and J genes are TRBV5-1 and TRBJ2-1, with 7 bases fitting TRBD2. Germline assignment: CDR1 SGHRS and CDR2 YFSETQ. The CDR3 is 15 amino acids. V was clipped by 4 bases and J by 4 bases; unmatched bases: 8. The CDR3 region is CASSPGSSGYNEQFF. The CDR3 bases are TGCGCCAGCAGCCCAGGCTCTAGCGGTTACAATGAGCAGTTCTTC.

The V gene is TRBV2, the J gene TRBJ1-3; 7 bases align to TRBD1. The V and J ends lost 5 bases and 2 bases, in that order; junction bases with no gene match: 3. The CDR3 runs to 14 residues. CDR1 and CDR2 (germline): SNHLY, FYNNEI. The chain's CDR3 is CASSTGTAGNTIYF. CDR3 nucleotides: TGTGCCAGCAGTACCGGGACAGCTGGAAACACCATATATTTT.

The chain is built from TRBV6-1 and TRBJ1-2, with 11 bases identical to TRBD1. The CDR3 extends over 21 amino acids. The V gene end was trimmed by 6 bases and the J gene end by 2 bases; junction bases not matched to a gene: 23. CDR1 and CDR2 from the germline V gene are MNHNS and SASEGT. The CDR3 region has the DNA TGTGCCAGCAGGGAAAAATTCTACTCTTGGGGGACAGGGGGTAACAACTATGGCTACACCTTC. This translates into CASREKFYSWGTGGNNYGYTF.

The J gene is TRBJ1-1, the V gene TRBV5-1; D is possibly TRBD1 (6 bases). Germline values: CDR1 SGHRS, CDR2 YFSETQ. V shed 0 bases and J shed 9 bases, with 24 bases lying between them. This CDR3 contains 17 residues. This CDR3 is CASSLEGALGGGDKAFF. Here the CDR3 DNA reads TGCGCCAGCAGCTTGGAAGGGGCGCTGGGTGGTGGGGACAAAGCTTTCTTT.

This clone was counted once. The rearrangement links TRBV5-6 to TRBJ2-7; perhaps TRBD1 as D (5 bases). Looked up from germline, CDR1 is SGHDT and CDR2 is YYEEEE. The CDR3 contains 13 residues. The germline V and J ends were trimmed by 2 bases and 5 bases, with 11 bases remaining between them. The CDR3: CASSFVQGHEQYF. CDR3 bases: TGTGCCAGCAGCTTCGTCCAGGGCCACGAGCAGTACTTC.

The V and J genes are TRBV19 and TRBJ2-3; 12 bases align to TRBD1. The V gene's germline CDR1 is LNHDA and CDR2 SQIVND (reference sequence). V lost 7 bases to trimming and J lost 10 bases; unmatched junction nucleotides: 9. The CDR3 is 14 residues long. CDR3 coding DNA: TGTGCCAGTACCGGGACAGGGGGCCCGAACGCGCAGTATTTT. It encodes CASTGTGGPNAQYF.

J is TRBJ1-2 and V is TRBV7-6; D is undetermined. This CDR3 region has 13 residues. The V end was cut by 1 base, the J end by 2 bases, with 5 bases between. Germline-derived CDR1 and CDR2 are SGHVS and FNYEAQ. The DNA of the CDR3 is TGTGCCAGCAGCTTAGACGGGAACTATGGCTACACCTTC. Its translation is CASSLDGNYGYTF.

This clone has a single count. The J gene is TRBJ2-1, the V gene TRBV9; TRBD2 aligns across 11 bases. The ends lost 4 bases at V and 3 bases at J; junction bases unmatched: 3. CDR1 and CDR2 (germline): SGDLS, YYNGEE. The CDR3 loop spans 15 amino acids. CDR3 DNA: TGTGCCAGCAGCCCGACTAGCGGGGTCTACAATGAGCAGTTCTTC. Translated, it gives CASSPTSGVYNEQFF. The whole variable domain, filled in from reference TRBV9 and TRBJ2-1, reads DSGVTQTPKHLITATGQRVTLRCSPRSGDLSVYWYQQSLDQGLQFLIQYYNGEERAKGNILERFSAQQFPDLHSELNLSSLELGDSALYFCASSPTSGVYNEQFFGPGTRLTVL.

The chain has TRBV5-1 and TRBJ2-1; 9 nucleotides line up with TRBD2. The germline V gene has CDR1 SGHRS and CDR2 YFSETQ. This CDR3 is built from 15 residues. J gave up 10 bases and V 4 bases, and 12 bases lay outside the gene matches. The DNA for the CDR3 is TGCGCCAGCAGCCGCGTGCGGGAGGGGATTTGGGAGCAGTTCTTC. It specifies CASSRVREGIWEQFF.

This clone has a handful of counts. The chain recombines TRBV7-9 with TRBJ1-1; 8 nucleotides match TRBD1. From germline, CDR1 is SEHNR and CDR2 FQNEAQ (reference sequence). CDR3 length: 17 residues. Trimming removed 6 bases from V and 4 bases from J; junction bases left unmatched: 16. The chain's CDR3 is CASRSPRGQGGRTEAFF. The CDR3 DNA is TGTGCCAGCAGATCCCCGAGAGGACAGGGTGGCCGCACTGAAGCTTTCTTT.

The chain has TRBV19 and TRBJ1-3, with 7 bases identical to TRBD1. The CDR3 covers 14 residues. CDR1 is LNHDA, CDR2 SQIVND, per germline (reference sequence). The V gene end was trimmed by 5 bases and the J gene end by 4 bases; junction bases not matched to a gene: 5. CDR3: CASSPTGTGNTIYF. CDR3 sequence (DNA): TGTGCCAGTAGTCCGACAGGGACGGGAAACACCATATATTTT.

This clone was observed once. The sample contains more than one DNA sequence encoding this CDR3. CDR3 region: CASSTTGNSPLHF. Here the CDR3 DNA reads TGTGCCAGCAGCACTACAGGGAATTCACCCCTCCACTTT. V gene TRBV7-3 combines with J gene TRBJ1-6; D may be TRBD1 (6 bases). The CDR3 is 13 residues long. Germline CDR1 reads SGHTA; CDR2 reads FQGTGA. Trimming removed 5 bases from V and 7 bases from J, with 9 bases in between.

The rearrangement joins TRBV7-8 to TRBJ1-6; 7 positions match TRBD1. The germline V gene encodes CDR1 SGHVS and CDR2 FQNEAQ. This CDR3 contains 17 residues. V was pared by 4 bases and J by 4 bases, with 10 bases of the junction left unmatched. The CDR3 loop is CASSSHQDRRYNSPLHF. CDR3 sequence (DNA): TGTGCCAGCAGCTCGCATCAGGACAGGAGATATAATTCACCCCTCCACTTT.